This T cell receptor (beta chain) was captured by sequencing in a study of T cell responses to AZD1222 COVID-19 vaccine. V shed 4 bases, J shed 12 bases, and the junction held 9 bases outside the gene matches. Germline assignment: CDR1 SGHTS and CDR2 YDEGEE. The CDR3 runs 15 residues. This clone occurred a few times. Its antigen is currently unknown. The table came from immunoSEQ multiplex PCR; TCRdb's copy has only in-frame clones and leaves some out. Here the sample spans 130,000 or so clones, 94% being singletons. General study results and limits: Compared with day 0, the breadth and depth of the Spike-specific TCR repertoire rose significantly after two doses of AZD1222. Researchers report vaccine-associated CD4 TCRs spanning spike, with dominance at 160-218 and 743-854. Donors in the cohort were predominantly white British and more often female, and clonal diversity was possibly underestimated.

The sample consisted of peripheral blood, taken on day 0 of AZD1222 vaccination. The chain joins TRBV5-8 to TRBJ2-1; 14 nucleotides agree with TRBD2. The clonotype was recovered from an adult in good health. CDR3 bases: TGTGCCAGCAGCCTCGGTGGGACTAGCGGGAGTCGGCAGTTCTTC. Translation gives CASSLGGTSGSRQFF. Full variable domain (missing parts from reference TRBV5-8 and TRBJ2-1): EAGVTQSPTHLIKTRGQQATLRCSPISGHTSVYWYQQALGLGLQFLLWYDEGEERNRGNFPPRFSGRQFPNYSSELNVNALELEDSALYLCASSLGGTSGSRQFFGPGTRLTVL.